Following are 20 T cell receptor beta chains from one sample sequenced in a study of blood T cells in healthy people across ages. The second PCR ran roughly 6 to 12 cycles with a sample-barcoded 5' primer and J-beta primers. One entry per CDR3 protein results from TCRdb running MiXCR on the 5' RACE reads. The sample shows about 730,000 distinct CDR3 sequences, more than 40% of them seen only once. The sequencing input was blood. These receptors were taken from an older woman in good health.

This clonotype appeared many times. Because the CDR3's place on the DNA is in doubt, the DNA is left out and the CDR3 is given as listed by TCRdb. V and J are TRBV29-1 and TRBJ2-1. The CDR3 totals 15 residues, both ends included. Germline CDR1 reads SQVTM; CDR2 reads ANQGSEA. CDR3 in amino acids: CSVELALNFGNEQFF.

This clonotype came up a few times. DNA for the CDR3: TGTGCCAGCAGCAAACAGGGTTCGGGGCGGGCCAGCTCCTACAATGAGCAGTTCTTC. Encoded protein: CASSKQGSGRASSYNEQFF. The chain combines TRBV21-1 with TRBJ2-1; TRBD2 is the table's D call and was not checked against the DNA. TRBV21-1 is given as a pseudogene. The CDR3 spans 19 residues.

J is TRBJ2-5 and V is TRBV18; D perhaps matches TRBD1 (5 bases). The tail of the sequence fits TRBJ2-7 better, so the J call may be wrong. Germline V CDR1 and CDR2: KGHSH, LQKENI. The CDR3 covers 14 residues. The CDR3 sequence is CASSPLVGPHEQYF. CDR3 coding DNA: TGTGCCAGCTCACCACTCGTGGGGCCTCACGAGCAGTACTTC.

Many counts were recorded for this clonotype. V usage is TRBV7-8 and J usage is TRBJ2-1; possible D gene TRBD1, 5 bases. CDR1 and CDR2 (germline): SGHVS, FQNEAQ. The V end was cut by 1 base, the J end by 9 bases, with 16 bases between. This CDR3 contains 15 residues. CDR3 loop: CASSLVSMDGAEQFF. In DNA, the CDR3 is TGTGCCAGCAGCTTAGTGAGCATGGATGGGGCTGAGCAGTTCTTC.

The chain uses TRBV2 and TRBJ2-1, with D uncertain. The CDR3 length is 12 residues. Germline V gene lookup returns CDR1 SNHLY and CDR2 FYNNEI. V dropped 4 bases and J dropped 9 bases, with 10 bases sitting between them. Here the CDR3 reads CASSGLGIEQFF. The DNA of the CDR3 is TGTGCCAGCAGTGGGTTAGGAATTGAGCAGTTCTTC.

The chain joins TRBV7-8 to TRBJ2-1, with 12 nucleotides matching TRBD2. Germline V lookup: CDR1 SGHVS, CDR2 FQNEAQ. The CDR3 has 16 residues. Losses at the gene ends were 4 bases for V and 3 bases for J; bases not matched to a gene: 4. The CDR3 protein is CASSSRLAGDYNEQFF. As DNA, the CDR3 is TGTGCCAGCAGCTCTAGACTAGCGGGAGACTACAATGAGCAGTTCTTC.

The CDR3 loop reads CSARAALAYNSPLHF. The CDR3 region has the DNA TGCAGTGCTAGAGCCGCCCTTGCCTATAATTCACCCCTCCACTTT. This chain links TRBV20-1 with TRBJ1-6; D is uncertain. V was shortened by 1 base and J by 2 bases, with 9 bases between the two germline ends. Germline V gives CDR1 DFQATT, CDR2 SNEGSKA (reference sequence). The CDR3 sequence is 15 residues long.

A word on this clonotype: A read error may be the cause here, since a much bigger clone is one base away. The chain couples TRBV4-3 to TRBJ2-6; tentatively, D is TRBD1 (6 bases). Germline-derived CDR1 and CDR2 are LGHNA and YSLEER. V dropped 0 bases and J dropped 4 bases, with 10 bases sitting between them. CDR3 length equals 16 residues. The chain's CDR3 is CASSQEPGTGANVLTF. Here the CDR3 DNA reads TGCGCCAGCAGCCAAGAGCCCGGGACAGGGGCCAACGTCCTGACTTTC.

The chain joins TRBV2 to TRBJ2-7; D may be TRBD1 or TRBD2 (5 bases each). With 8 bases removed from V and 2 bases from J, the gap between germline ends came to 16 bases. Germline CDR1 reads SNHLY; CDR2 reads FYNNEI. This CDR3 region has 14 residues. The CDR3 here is CASVPQGATYEQYF. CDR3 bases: TGTGCCAGCGTCCCTCAGGGAGCAACCTACGAGCAGTACTTC.

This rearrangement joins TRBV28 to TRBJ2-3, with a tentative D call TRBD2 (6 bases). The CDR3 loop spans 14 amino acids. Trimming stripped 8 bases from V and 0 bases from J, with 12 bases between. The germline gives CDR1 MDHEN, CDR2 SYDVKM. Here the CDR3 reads CASSGDSSTDTQYF. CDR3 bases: TGTGCCAGCTCGGGGGACTCTAGCACAGATACGCAGTATTTT.

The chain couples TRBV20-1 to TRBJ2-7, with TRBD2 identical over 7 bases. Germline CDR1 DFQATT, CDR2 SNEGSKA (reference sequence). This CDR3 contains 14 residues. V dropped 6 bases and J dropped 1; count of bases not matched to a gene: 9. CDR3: CSAKTSADSYEQYF. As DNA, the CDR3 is TGCAGTGCCAAAACTAGCGCTGATTCCTACGAGCAGTACTTC.

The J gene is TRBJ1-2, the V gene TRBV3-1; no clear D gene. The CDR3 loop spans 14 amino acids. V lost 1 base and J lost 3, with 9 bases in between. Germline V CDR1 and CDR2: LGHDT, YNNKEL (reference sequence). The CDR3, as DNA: TGTGCCAGCAGCCAAGGCCGCGAGGACTATGGCTACACCTTC. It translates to CASSQGREDYGYTF.

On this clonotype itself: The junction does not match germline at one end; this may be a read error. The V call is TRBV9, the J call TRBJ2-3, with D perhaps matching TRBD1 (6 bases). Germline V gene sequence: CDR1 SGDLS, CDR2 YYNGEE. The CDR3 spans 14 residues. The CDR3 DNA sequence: TGTGCCAGCGGCGTAAACAGGGCGGCGGATACGCAGTATTTT. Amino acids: CASGVNRAADTQYF.

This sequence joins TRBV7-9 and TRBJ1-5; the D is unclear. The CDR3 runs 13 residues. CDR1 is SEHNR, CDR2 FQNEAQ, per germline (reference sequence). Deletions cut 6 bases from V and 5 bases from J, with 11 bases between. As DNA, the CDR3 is TGTGCCAGCAGTAAGGGAAACTATCAGCCCCAGCATTTT. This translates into CASSKGNYQPQHF.

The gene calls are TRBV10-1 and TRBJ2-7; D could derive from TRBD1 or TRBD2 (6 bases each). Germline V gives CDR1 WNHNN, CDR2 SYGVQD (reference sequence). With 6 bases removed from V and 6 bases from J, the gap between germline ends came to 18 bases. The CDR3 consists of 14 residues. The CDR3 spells CASRLRDNGGEQYF. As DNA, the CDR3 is TGCGCCAGCAGACTCCGGGACAACGGGGGCGAGCAGTACTTC.

The CDR3 DNA follows: TGTGCCAGCAGCCACACCGACCGCCTCACTGAAGCTTTCTTT. Translating it yields CASSHTDRLTEAFF. J is TRBJ1-1 and V is TRBV3-1, with D uncertain. The length of the CDR3 is 14 residues. Germline V gene sequence: CDR1 LGHDT, CDR2 YNNKEL (reference sequence). The V gene lost 3 bases and the J gene lost 4 bases, with 12 bases spanning the gap.

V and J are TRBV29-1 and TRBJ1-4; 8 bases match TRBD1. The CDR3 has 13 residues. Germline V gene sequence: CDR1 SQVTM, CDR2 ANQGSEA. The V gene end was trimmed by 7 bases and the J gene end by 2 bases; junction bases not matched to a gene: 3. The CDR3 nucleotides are TGCAGCGGCAGGACAGGGACTAATGAAAAACTGTTTTTT. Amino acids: CSGRTGTNEKLFF.

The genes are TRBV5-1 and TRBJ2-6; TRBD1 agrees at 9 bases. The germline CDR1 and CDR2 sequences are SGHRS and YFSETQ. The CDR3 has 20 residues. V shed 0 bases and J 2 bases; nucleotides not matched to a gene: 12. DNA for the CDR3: TGCGCCAGCAGCTTGGATGGACCGGGACAGGGAGTTCCTGGGGCCAACGTCCTGACTTTC. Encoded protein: CASSLDGPGQGVPGANVLTF.

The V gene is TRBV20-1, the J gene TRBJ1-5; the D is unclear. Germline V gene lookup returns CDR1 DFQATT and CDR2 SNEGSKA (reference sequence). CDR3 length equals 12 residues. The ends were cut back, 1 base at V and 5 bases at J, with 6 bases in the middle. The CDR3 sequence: CSARAADQPQHF. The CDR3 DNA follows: TGCAGTGCTAGAGCTGCCGATCAGCCCCAGCATTTT.

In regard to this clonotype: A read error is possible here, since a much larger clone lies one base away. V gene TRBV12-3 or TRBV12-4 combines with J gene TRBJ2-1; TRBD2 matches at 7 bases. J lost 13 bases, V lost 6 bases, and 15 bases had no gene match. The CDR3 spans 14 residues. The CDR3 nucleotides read TGTGCCAGCAGGGATGCGGGGGAATGGGAGACCCAGTTCTTC. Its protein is CASRDAGEWETQFF.